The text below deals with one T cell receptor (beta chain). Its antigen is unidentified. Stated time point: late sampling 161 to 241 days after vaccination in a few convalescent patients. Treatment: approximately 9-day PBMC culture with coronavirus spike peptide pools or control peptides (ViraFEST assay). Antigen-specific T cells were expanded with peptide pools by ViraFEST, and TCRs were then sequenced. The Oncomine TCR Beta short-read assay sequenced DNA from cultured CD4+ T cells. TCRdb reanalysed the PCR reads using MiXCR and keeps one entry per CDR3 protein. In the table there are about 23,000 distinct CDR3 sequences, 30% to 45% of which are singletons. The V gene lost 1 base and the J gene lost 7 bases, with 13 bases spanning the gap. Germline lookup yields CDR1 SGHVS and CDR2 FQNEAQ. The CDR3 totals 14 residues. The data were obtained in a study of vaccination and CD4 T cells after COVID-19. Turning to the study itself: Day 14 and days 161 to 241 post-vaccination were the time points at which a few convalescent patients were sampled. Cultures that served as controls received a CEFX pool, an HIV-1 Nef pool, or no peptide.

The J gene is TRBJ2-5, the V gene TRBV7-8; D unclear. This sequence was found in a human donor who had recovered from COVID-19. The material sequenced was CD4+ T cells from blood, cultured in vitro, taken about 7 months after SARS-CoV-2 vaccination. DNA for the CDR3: TGTGCCAGCAGCTTAGGTCCAGGCTGGGTGACCCAGTACTTC. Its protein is CASSLGPGWVTQYF.